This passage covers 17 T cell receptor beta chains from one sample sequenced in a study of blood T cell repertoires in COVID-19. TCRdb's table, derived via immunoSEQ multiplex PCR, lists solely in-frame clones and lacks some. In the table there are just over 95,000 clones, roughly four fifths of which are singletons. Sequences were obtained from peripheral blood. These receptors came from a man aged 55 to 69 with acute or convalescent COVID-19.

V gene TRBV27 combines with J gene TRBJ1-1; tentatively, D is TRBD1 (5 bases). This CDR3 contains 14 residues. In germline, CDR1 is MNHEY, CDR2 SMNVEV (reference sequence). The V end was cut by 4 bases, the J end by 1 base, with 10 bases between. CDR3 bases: TGTGCCAGCAGTTCGCTAACAGGGAACACTGAAGCTTTCTTT. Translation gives CASSSLTGNTEAFF.

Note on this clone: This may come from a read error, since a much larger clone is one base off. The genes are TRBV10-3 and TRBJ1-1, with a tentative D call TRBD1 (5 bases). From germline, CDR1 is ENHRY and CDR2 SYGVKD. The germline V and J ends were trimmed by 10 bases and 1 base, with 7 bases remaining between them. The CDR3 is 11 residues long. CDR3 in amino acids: CASTGNTEAFF. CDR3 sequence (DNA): TGTGCCAGTACAGGGAACACTGAAGCTTTCTTT.

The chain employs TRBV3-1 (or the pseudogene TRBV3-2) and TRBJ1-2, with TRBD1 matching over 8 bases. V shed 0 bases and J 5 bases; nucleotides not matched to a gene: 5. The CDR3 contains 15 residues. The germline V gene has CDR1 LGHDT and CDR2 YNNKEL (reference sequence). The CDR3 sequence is CASSQEETGVYGYTF. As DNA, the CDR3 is TGTGCCAGCAGCCAAGAAGAGACAGGGGTGTATGGCTACACCTTC.

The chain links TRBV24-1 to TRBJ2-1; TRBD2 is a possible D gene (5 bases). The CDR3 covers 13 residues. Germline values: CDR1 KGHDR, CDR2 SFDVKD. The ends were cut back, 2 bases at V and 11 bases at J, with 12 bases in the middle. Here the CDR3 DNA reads TGTGCCACCAGTGATTCGAGTAGGACTCAGCAGTTCTTC. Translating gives CATSDSSRTQQFF.

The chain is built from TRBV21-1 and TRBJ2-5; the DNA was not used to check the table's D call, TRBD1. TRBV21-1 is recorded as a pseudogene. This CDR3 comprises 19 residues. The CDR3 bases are TGTGCCAGCAGCAAAAGTGAGGCACAGGGGGCCCCGTACCAAGAGACCCAGTACTTC. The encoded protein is CASSKSEAQGAPYQETQYF.

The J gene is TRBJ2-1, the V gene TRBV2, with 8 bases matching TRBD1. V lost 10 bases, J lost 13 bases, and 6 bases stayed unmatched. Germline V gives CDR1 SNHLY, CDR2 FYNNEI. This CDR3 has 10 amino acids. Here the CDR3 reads CATQTGDQFF. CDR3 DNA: TGTGCCACACAGACAGGGGATCAGTTCTTC.

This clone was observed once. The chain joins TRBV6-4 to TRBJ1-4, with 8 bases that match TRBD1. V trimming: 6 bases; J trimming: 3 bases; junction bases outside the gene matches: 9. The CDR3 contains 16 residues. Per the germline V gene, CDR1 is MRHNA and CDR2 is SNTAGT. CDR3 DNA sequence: TGTGCCAGCAGGGAGGACAGGGCGGGAGCTAATGAAAAACTGTTTTTT. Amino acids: CASREDRAGANEKLFF.

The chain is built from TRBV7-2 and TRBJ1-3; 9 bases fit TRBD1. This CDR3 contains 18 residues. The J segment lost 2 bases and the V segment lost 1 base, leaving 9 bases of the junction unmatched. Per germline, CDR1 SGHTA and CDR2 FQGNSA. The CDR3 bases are TGTGCCAGCAGCTTAGTGATGTTGGGGACAGGGACTGGAAACACCATATATTTT. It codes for CASSLVMLGTGTGNTIYF.

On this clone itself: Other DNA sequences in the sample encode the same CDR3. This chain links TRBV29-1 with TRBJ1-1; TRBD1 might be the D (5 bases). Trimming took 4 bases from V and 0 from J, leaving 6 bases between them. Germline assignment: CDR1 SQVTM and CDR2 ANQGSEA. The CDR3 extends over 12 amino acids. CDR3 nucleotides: TGCAGCGTTGGACAGATGAACACTGAAGCTTTCTTT. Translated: CSVGQMNTEAFF.

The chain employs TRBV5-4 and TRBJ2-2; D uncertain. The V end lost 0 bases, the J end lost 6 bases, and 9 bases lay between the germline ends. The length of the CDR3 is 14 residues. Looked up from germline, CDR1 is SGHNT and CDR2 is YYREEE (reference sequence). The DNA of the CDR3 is TGTGCCAGCAGCTTGGGAGTATCGGCCGGGGAGCTGTTTTTT. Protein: CASSLGVSAGELFF.

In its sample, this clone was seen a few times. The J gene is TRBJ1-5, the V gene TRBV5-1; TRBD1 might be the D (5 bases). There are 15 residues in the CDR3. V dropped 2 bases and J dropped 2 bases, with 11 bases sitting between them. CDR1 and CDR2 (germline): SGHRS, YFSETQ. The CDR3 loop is CASSFTGGGNQPQHF. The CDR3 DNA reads TGCGCCAGCAGCTTCACCGGGGGAGGCAATCAGCCCCAGCATTTT. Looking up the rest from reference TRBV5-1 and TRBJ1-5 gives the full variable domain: KAGVTQTPRYLIKTRGQQVTLSCSPISGHRSVSWYQQTPGQGLQFLFEYFSETQRNKGNFPGRFSGRQFSNSRSEMNVSTLELGDSALYLCASSFTGGGNQPQHFGDGTRLSIL.

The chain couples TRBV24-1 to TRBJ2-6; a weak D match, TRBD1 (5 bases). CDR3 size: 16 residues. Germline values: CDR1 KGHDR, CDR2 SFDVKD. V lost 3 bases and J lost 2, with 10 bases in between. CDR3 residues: CATSDIQGPGANVLTF. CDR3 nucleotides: TGTGCCACCAGTGATATCCAGGGTCCTGGGGCCAACGTCCTGACTTTC.

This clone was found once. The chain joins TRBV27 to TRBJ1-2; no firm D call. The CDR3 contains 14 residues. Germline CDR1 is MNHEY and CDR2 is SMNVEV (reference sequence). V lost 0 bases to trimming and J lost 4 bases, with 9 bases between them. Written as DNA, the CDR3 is TGTGCCAGCAGTTTATCGCCAGTGTTCTATGGCTACACCTTC. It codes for CASSLSPVFYGYTF.

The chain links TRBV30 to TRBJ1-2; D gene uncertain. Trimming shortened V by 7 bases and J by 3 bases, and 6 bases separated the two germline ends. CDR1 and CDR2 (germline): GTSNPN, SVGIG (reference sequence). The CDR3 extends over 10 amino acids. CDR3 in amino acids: CAFRDYGYTF. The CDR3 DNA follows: TGTGCCTTTCGGGACTATGGCTACACCTTC.

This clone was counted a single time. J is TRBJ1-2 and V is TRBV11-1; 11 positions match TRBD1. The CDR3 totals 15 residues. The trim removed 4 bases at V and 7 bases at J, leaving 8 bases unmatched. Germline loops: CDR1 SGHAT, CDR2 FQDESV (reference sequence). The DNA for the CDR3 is TGTGCCAGCAGCTCACTCGGACAGGGGGCTTTTGGCTACACCTTC. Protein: CASSSLGQGAFGYTF.

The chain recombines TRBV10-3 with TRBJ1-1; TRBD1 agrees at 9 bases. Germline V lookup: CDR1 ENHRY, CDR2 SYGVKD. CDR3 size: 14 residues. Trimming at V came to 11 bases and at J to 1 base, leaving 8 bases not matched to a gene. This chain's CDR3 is CASQGQGPNTEAFF. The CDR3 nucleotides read TGTGCCTCTCAGGGACAGGGCCCGAACACTGAAGCTTTCTTT.

As DNA, the CDR3 is TGTGCCAGTAATGGCAGGGGATATAGCAATCAGCCCCAGCATTTT. This gives the protein CASNGRGYSNQPQHF. The chain links TRBV19 to TRBJ1-5; the D gene is possibly TRBD1 (6 bases). The V end was cut by 7 bases, the J end by 0 bases, with 13 bases between. Germline CDR1 reads LNHDA; CDR2 reads SQIVND (reference sequence). The CDR3 runs 15 residues.